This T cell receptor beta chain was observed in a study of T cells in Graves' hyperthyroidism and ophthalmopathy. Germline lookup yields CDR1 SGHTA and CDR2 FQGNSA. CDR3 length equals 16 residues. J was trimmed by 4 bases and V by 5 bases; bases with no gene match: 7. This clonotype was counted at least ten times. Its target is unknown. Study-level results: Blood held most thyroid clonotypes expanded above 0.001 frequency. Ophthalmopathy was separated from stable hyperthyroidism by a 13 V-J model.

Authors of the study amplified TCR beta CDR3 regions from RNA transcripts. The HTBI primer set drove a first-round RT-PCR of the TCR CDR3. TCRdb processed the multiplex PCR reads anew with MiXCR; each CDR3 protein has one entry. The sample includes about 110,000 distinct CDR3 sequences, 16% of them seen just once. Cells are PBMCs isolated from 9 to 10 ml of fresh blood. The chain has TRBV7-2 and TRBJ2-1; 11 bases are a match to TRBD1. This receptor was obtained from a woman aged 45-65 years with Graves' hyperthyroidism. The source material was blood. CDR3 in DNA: TGTGCCAGCAGCCGGACAGGGGGCAGGGGATACAATGAGCAGTTCTTC. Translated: CASSRTGGRGYNEQFF.